Listed here are 24 T cell receptor beta chains from one sample, sequenced in a study of shared clonotypes between healthy human individuals. Profiled with immunoSEQ multiplex PCR; TCRdb holds only in-frame clones, not every one. The sample carries about 300,000 clones, about 74% recorded once. The sequenced material came from memory CD4+ T cells sorted from blood. Subset in this sample: CD45RA-negative fraction. The source is a man aged 25 to 45 in good health.

The chain couples TRBV6-1 to TRBJ1-5; TRBD1 agrees at 8 bases. Germline V gene data show CDR1 as MNHNS and CDR2 as SASEGT. CDR3 length: 13 residues. J lost 3 bases, V lost 7 bases, and 2 bases had no gene match. As DNA, the CDR3 is TGTGCCAGCACGGGACAGGTCAATCAGCCCCAGCATTTT. Translating it yields CASTGQVNQPQHF.

The chain is built from TRBV19 and TRBJ1-4, with D uncertain. The germline V gene encodes CDR1 LNHDA and CDR2 SQIVND (reference sequence). The CDR3 consists of 14 residues. Trimming took 7 bases from V and 5 from J, leaving 14 bases between them. The CDR3 loop is CASIRGSINEKLFF. CDR3 coding DNA: TGTGCCAGTATCCGAGGGAGTATCAATGAAAAACTGTTTTTT.

The chain employs TRBV6-4 and TRBJ2-6; D unresolved. Trimming pared 5 bases from V and 5 bases from J, leaving 22 bases between. This CDR3 contains 18 residues. CDR1 and CDR2 from the germline V gene are MRHNA and SNTAGT. This CDR3 reads CASSRNRSRQSRANVLTF. As DNA, the CDR3 is TGTGCCAGCAGTCGGAATCGCTCACGACAAAGTCGGGCCAACGTCCTGACTTTC.

V usage is TRBV10-1 and J usage is TRBJ2-3; D gene uncertain. There are 11 residues in the CDR3. Germline CDR1 reads WNHNN; CDR2 reads SYGVQD (reference sequence). V was shortened by 8 bases and J by 5 bases, with 8 bases between the two germline ends. This CDR3 is CASSSGDTQYF. In DNA form, the CDR3 reads TGCGCCAGCTCATCAGGAGATACGCAGTATTTT.

This chain links TRBV14 with TRBJ2-1; 13 bases line up with TRBD2. This CDR3 comprises 17 residues. Germline trimming cut 0 bases from V and 8 bases from J; bases unmatched to any gene: 7. Germline-derived CDR1 and CDR2 are SGHDN and FVKESK. Here the CDR3 reads CASSQEGTSGMLDEQFF. The CDR3 bases are TGTGCCAGCAGCCAAGAAGGGACTAGCGGGATGTTGGATGAGCAGTTCTTC.

This clone has a single count. This rearrangement joins TRBV7-7 to TRBJ2-1; D is uncertain. This CDR3 has 15 amino acids. CDR1 and CDR2 from the germline V gene are SSHAT and FNYEAQ (reference sequence). Trimming left V 2 bases short and J 8 bases short, with 16 bases between. The CDR3 bases are TGTGCCAGCAGCTTAAGTATTGTCCTAGGCGATGAGCAGTTCTTC. This translates into CASSLSIVLGDEQFF.

This clone was recorded only once. This chain links TRBV5-1 with TRBJ2-7; TRBD1 matches at 12 bases. V dropped 3 bases and J dropped 0; count of bases not matched to a gene: 13. The germline CDR1 and CDR2 sequences are SGHRS and YFSETQ. The length of the CDR3 is 19 residues. The CDR3 loop is CASSYNLLTGQGASYEQYF. CDR3 coding DNA: TGCGCCAGCAGCTATAACCTCCTTACGGGACAGGGGGCCTCCTACGAGCAGTACTTC.

The V and J genes are TRBV10-2 and TRBJ2-7; D might be TRBD1 (6 bases). The CDR3 loop spans 17 amino acids. CDR1 is WSHSY, CDR2 SAAADI, per germline. V lost 2 bases and J 2 bases, leaving 19 bases between the germline ends. CDR3 sequence: CASSEIHELDRTYEQYF. In DNA, the CDR3 is TGCGCCAGCAGTGAGATACATGAGCTGGACAGAACCTACGAGCAGTACTTC.

V and J are TRBV11-3 and TRBJ2-4; 8 positions match TRBD1. The CDR3 has 16 amino acids. Per germline, CDR1 SGHNT and CDR2 YENEEA. Trimming took 1 base from V and 2 from J; bases not matched to a gene: 4. CDR3 in DNA: TGTGCCAGCAGCTTAGTCAGGACAGGGACCAAAAACATTCAGTACTTC. Amino acid sequence: CASSLVRTGTKNIQYF.

The sample holds one count of this clone. The V call is TRBV6-5, the J call TRBJ2-3; maybe TRBD2 (6 bases). CDR1 MNHEY and CDR2 SVGAGI come from the germline V gene. Trimming stripped 6 bases from V and 0 bases from J, with 13 bases between. The CDR3 has 15 residues. CDR3: CASRRGSGSTDTQYF. The CDR3 bases are TGTGCCAGCAGAAGGGGTAGCGGCAGCACAGATACGCAGTATTTT.

V gene TRBV5-6 combines with J gene TRBJ2-5; D call uncertain. Deletions cut 3 bases from V and 2 bases from J, with 8 bases between. The CDR3 sequence is 13 residues long. Germline-derived CDR1 and CDR2 are SGHDT and YYEEEE. The CDR3, as DNA: TGTGCCAGCAGCTCTAATGTGCAAGAGACCCAGTACTTC. Protein: CASSSNVQETQYF.

The chain joins TRBV2 to TRBJ1-5; D remains unclear. Deletions cut 2 bases from V and 5 bases from J, with 13 bases between. The length of the CDR3 is 15 residues. Germline CDR1 and CDR2: SNHLY and FYNNEI. CDR3: CASSETETRDQPQHF. The CDR3 coding sequence is TGTGCCAGCAGTGAAACGGAGACACGAGATCAGCCCCAGCATTTT.

The V gene is TRBV11-2, the J gene TRBJ2-3; D is ambiguous. V lost 5 bases and J 5 bases, leaving 14 bases between the germline ends. Germline assignment: CDR1 SGHAT and CDR2 FQNNGV. This CDR3 comprises 14 residues. CDR3: CASSPAAYGDTQYF. The CDR3 bases are TGTGCCAGCAGCCCCGCTGCGTATGGAGATACGCAGTATTTT.

This clone has a count of ten or more. This sequence joins TRBV6-6 and TRBJ2-2; 9 bases agree with TRBD2. CDR3 length: 16 residues. Trimming cost V 2 bases and J 7 bases; bases outside gene matches: 8. Germline CDR1 MNHNY, CDR2 SVGAGI (reference sequence). The CDR3 DNA reads TGTGCCAGCAGTTACCTGTCTAGCGGGGAGGGCGGGGAGCTGTTTTTT. It codes for CASSYLSSGEGGELFF.

In this sample, this clone turned up a few times. The V call is TRBV11-3, the J call TRBJ2-7; possibly TRBD2 for D (5 bases). Germline CDR1 SGHNT, CDR2 YENEEA. V was shortened by 9 bases and J by 0 bases, with 24 bases between the two germline ends. This CDR3 has 17 amino acids. CDR3: CASPPLERAFSSYEQYF. In DNA, the CDR3 is TGTGCCAGTCCCCCCCTGGAGAGGGCCTTTTCCTCCTACGAGCAGTACTTC.

The sample holds many counts of this clone. The chain has TRBV10-1 and TRBJ2-2; D unresolved. Trimming removed 4 bases at V and 6 bases at J, with 12 bases between. This CDR3 contains 14 residues. From germline, CDR1 is WNHNN and CDR2 SYGVQD (reference sequence). Here the CDR3 reads CASSAQAIPGELFF. The CDR3 DNA reads TGCGCCAGCAGTGCCCAAGCGATTCCCGGGGAGCTGTTTTTT.

The chain joins TRBV10-2 to TRBJ2-1; D possibly corresponds to TRBD2 (6 bases). Trimming removed 4 bases from V and 0 bases from J, with 10 bases in between. Per the germline V gene, CDR1 is WSHSY and CDR2 is SAAADI. The CDR3 is 15 residues long. The chain's CDR3 is CASSVSGGSYNEQFF. CDR3 in DNA: TGCGCCAGCAGTGTTAGCGGTGGCTCCTACAATGAGCAGTTCTTC.

The genes are TRBV5-6 and TRBJ2-3; no clear D gene. The CDR3 contains 13 residues. In germline, CDR1 is SGHDT, CDR2 YYEEEE. The V and J ends lost 6 bases and 1 base respectively, with 9 bases between them. The CDR3: CASNPTGTDTQYF. DNA of the CDR3: TGTGCCAGCAACCCGACGGGCACAGATACGCAGTATTTT.

The chain links TRBV10-1 to TRBJ2-3; 8 bases align to TRBD2. This CDR3 has 12 amino acids. Trimming at V came to 7 bases and at J to 9 bases, leaving 6 bases not matched to a gene. Germline V gene data show CDR1 as WNHNN and CDR2 as SYGVQD (reference sequence). Written as DNA, the CDR3 is TGCGCCAGCACCAATGCGGGAGGAACGCAGTATTTT. Translated, it gives CASTNAGGTQYF.

The V gene is TRBV19, the J gene TRBJ2-3; 11 bases are a match to TRBD2. Germline V gene sequence: CDR1 LNHDA, CDR2 SQIVND (reference sequence). The CDR3 consists of 14 residues. J gave up 0 bases and V 9 bases, and 2 bases lay outside the gene matches. The CDR3 sequence is CASRTSGSTDTQYF. For the CDR3, the DNA is TGTGCCAGCAGGACTAGCGGGAGCACAGATACGCAGTATTTT.

V is TRBV6-1 and J is TRBJ2-7; 9 nucleotides line up with TRBD1. J lost 3 bases, V lost 11 bases, and 8 bases had no gene match. There are 13 residues in the CDR3. Germline CDR1 MNHNS, CDR2 SASEGT. CDR3 protein: CAAGQGSNYEQYF. The CDR3 DNA follows: TGTGCCGCTGGACAGGGGAGTAACTACGAGCAGTACTTC.

This clone was found once. The CDR3 nucleotides read TGTGCCAGCAGCTTGTTAGCGGGAGGGCCCTACGAGCAGTACTTC. Amino acids: CASSLLAGGPYEQYF. V gene TRBV5-5 combines with J gene TRBJ2-7, with 11 bases identical to TRBD2. The CDR3 totals 15 residues. The germline gives CDR1 SGHKS, CDR2 YYEKEE (reference sequence). The ends lost 1 base at V and 2 bases at J; junction bases unmatched: 2.

The V gene is TRBV29-1, the J gene TRBJ1-2; possibly TRBD1 for D (5 bases). Trimming shortened V by 1 base and J by 8 bases, and 14 bases separated the two germline ends. CDR1 and CDR2 from the germline V gene are SQVTM and ANQGSEA. CDR3 length equals 13 residues. CDR3 sequence: CSVEVVSGDGYTF. DNA for the CDR3: TGCAGCGTTGAAGTGGTTTCCGGGGACGGCTACACCTTC.

The V gene is TRBV11-3, the J gene TRBJ2-1; TRBD2 agrees at 13 bases. The junction had 6 bases not matched to a gene; V was cut back by 5 bases and J by 8 bases. The CDR3 sequence is 15 residues long. Germline CDR1 and CDR2: SGHNT and YENEEA. CDR3 protein: CASSQGLAGTDEQFF. CDR3 nucleotides: TGTGCCAGCAGCCAGGGACTAGCGGGAACCGATGAGCAGTTCTTC.